The 6 T cell receptor beta chains below were found in one sample sequenced in a study of blood T cells in healthy people across ages. With a J-beta primer mix and a sample-barcoded 5' primer, a second PCR ran 7 to 11 cycles. MiXCR, run by TCRdb on the 5' RACE reads, gives a single entry per CDR3 protein. The sample yields roughly 680,000 distinct CDR3 sequences, around 20% seen once. The source material was blood. The source of these receptors is a man in his sixties or seventies in good health.

This clonotype was picked up a small number of times. The chain couples TRBV18 to TRBJ2-5; D tentatively fits TRBD1 or TRBD2 (5 bases each). Trimming stripped 3 bases from V and 9 bases from J, with 23 bases between. The CDR3 is 16 amino acids. Germline assignment: CDR1 KGHSH and CDR2 LQKENI. CDR3 DNA: TGTGCCAGCTCACCGCCTGAGGGGAAGCCGACAAGTTCCCAGTACTTC. Protein product: CASSPPEGKPTSSQYF. Together with reference TRBV18 and TRBJ2-5, the CDR3 gives the full variable domain: NAGVMQNPRHLVRRRGQEARLRCSPMKGHSHVYWYRQLPEEGLKFMVYLQKENIIDESGMPKERFSAEFPKEGPSILRIQQVVRGDSAAYFCASSPPEGKPTSSQYFGPGTRLLVL.

The CDR3, as DNA: TGTGCCAGCAGTCAAGCCGGAAGGGTGAACACCGGGGAGCTGTTTTTT. Translating it yields CASSQAGRVNTGELFF. The V call is TRBV25-1, the J call TRBJ2-2; D is ambiguous. The length of the CDR3 is 16 residues. V dropped 5 bases and J dropped 1 base, with 14 bases sitting between them. CDR1 is MGHDK, CDR2 SYGVNS, per germline.

This chain links TRBV14 with TRBJ2-5; D uncertain. V dropped 1 base and J dropped 5 bases, with 14 bases sitting between them. Germline V gives CDR1 SGHDN, CDR2 FVKESK. This CDR3 is 15 amino acids long. The CDR3 bases are TGTGCCAGCAGCCAAGCCGTTTCGGGTTCGGAGACCCAGTACTTC. This codes for CASSQAVSGSETQYF.

J is TRBJ2-2 and V is TRBV30; TRBD1 aligns across 8 bases. The V gene end was trimmed by 5 bases and the J gene end by 7 bases; junction bases not matched to a gene: 3. The CDR3 runs to 12 residues. Germline V lookup: CDR1 GTSNPN, CDR2 SVGIG (reference sequence). The CDR3 DNA sequence: TGTGCCTGGGGACAGGGAAGCGGGGAGCTGTTTTTT. It yields the protein CAWGQGSGELFF. Supplemented by reference TRBV30 and TRBJ2-2, the full variable domain reads SQTIHQWPATLVQPVGSPLSLECTVEGTSNPNLYWYRQAAGRGLQLLFYSVGIGQISSEVPQNLSASRPQDRQFILSSKKLLLSDSGFYLCAWGQGSGELFFGEGSRLTVL.

The rearrangement links TRBV3-1 to TRBJ2-5; no definite D call. The CDR3 extends over 14 amino acids. Germline assignment: CDR1 LGHDT and CDR2 YNNKEL (reference sequence). V lost 1 base and J 0 bases, leaving 6 bases between the germline ends. The CDR3 is CASSQANYQETQYF. CDR3 DNA sequence: TGTGCCAGCAGCCAAGCGAACTACCAAGAGACCCAGTACTTC.

The rearrangement joins TRBV24-1 to TRBJ2-6, with 8 bases matching TRBD1. CDR1 and CDR2 from the germline V gene are KGHDR and SFDVKD. The CDR3 is 18 amino acids. V lost 3 bases to trimming and J lost 4 bases; unmatched junction nucleotides: 10. The CDR3 loop reads CATSDGRDRSRGANVLTF. In DNA, the CDR3 is TGTGCCACCAGTGATGGACGGGACAGGTCGAGAGGGGCCAACGTCCTGACTTTC.